These 27 T cell receptor beta chains came from one sample sequenced in a study of blood T cell repertoires in COVID-19. Measured with immunoSEQ multiplex PCR; TCRdb has only the in-frame clones, and not every one. The repertoire holds about 140,000 clones, with about 83% as singletons. The sample was peripheral blood. Source of these receptors: a man in his fifties or sixties with acute or convalescent COVID-19.

The chain joins TRBV7-6 to TRBJ1-4; tentatively, D is TRBD1 (6 bases). The germline V gene has CDR1 SGHVS and CDR2 FNYEAQ. This CDR3 is 14 amino acids long. Trimming cost V 6 bases and J 10 bases, with 18 bases left between them. The CDR3 nucleotides are TGTGCCAGCAGGAGACAGGAACAAGGAGGAAAACTGTTTTTT. Translation: CASRRQEQGGKLFF.

The chain recombines TRBV5-4 with TRBJ1-1; D gene unclear. The germline CDR1 and CDR2 sequences are SGHNT and YYREEE (reference sequence). There are 13 residues in the CDR3. V shed 4 bases and J shed 1 base, with 8 bases lying between them. The CDR3 region is CASSIPGNTEAFF. In DNA, the CDR3 is TGTGCCAGCAGCATACCGGGGAACACTGAAGCTTTCTTT.

V and J are TRBV27 and TRBJ1-3; D is uncertain. The germline gives CDR1 MNHEY, CDR2 SMNVEV (reference sequence). The CDR3 length is 14 residues. The V end lost 4 bases, the J end lost 0 bases, and 7 bases lay between the germline ends. Written as DNA, the CDR3 is TGTGCCAGCAGTTCCGTCCGCTCTGGAAACACCATATATTTT. Protein sequence: CASSSVRSGNTIYF.

The J gene is TRBJ2-2, the V gene TRBV19; 12 nucleotides align to TRBD2. The CDR3 has 16 amino acids. V lost 6 bases, J lost 5 bases, and 7 bases stayed unmatched. Germline CDR1 LNHDA, CDR2 SQIVND (reference sequence). The CDR3 loop reads CASSSVGLAGTGELFF. Written as DNA, the CDR3 is TGTGCCAGTAGCTCTGTAGGACTAGCGGGGACCGGGGAGCTGTTTTTT.

The V and J genes are TRBV29-1 and TRBJ1-2, with D perhaps TRBD1 (5 bases). The CDR3 runs 14 residues. Between the trimmed V and J ends, which lost 3 bases and 5 bases, there was a span of 16 bases. Germline values: CDR1 SQVTM, CDR2 ANQGSEA. The DNA of the CDR3 is TGCAGCGTTGACGCAGGGTCGGAAGGATATGGCTACACCTTC. Protein: CSVDAGSEGYGYTF.

The chain links TRBV28 to TRBJ2-4; 7 nucleotides align to TRBD1. The CDR3 has 15 amino acids. J lost 7 bases, V lost 2 bases, and 8 bases had no gene match. CDR1 MDHEN and CDR2 SYDVKM come from the germline V gene. CDR3 in DNA: TGTGCCAGCAGTTTAGTCGACAGGGCGATGAACATTCAGTACTTC. As protein: CASSLVDRAMNIQYF. Complete variable domain (other parts from reference TRBV28 and TRBJ2-4): DVKVTQSSRYLVKRTGEKVFLECVQDMDHENMFWYRQDPGLGLRLIYFSYDVKMKEKGDIPEGYSVSREKKERFSLILESASTNQTSMYLCASSLVDRAMNIQYFGAGTRLSVL.

The chain combines TRBV6-5 with TRBJ1-3; D is undetermined. Trimming cost V 2 bases and J 0 bases, with 8 bases left between them. Germline V gene sequence: CDR1 MNHEY, CDR2 SVGAGI. CDR3 length: 15 residues. The CDR3 protein is CASSYTVDSGNTIYF. The CDR3 DNA reads as TGTGCCAGCAGTTACACGGTAGACTCTGGAAACACCATATATTTT.

This sequence joins TRBV21-1 and TRBJ2-7; the table's D call of TRBD2 was not tested on the DNA. TRBV21-1 is reported as a pseudogene. The CDR3 sequence is 15 residues long. DNA of the CDR3: TGTGCCAGCCACCCGACGGGGGAGTCTTCCTACGAGCAGTACTTC. Protein product: CASHPTGESSYEQYF.

This clone is termed medium-sized. V is TRBV30 and J is TRBJ1-2; 9 nucleotides match TRBD1. Germline trimming cut 4 bases from V and 6 bases from J; bases unmatched to any gene: 9. The length of the CDR3 is 14 residues. CDR1 GTSNPN and CDR2 SVGIG come from the germline V gene (reference sequence). DNA for the CDR3: TGTGCCTGGAAGGTTGGAAGACAGGGGGATGGCTACACCTTC. It codes for CAWKVGRQGDGYTF.

V gene TRBV7-8 combines with J gene TRBJ1-6, with D maybe TRBD1 (6 bases). The ends were cut back, 4 bases at V and 10 bases at J, with 20 bases in the middle. CDR1 and CDR2 from the germline V gene are SGHVS and FQNEAQ. The CDR3 length is 16 residues. This CDR3 reads CASSSSLGGLGSPLHF. In nucleotides, the CDR3 is TGTGCCAGCAGCTCTAGTCTGGGGGGGCTCGGATCACCCCTCCACTTT.

This sequence joins TRBV28 and TRBJ1-1, with unresolved D. Trimming cost V 6 bases and J 1 base, with 15 bases left between them. This CDR3 is built from 15 residues. Per the germline V gene, CDR1 is MDHEN and CDR2 is SYDVKM. As DNA, the CDR3 is TGTGCCAGCAGGGGCCTGACGCGGGAGAACACTGAAGCTTTCTTT. This sequence encodes CASRGLTRENTEAFF.

This clone was seen a few times. The rearrangement joins TRBV24-1 to TRBJ2-1; TRBD2 matches at 9 bases. CDR3 length equals 15 residues. Losses at the gene ends were 4 bases for V and 10 bases for J; bases not matched to a gene: 10. CDR1 KGHDR and CDR2 SFDVKD come from the germline V gene. CDR3 residues: CATSDPSSGGYEQFF. The CDR3 DNA reads as TGTGCCACCAGTGACCCGAGTAGCGGGGGATACGAGCAGTTCTTC.

The V call is TRBV10-1, the J call TRBJ2-3; 13 nucleotides align to TRBD2. Germline CDR1 WNHNN, CDR2 SYGVQD (reference sequence). With 5 bases clipped from V and 15 bases from J, the junction kept 8 bases outside the gene matches. The length of the CDR3 is 13 residues. DNA of the CDR3: TGCGCCAGCAGTCCCACTAGCGGGGGGGCCAGTTATTTT. Protein: CASSPTSGGASYF.

This chain joins TRBV5-5 and TRBJ2-7; 8 nucleotides align to TRBD2. CDR1 and CDR2 (germline): SGHKS, YYEKEE (reference sequence). The junction had 10 bases not matched to a gene; V was cut back by 5 bases and J by 3 bases. The CDR3 has 15 amino acids. The CDR3 DNA is TGTGCCAGCAGACCCACTAGCGGTGGCTTCTACGAGCAGTACGTC. It is translated as CASRPTSGGFYEQYV.

This chain links TRBV6-5 with TRBJ1-2, with 9 bases matching TRBD1. Germline V gene sequence: CDR1 MNHEY, CDR2 SVGAGI. With V trimmed by 6 bases and J by 7 bases, 6 bases remained unmatched. This CDR3 comprises 13 residues. The CDR3 spells CASSRTGVGGYTF. The CDR3 DNA reads TGTGCCAGCAGCCGGACAGGGGTGGGTGGCTACACCTTC.

The V gene is TRBV6-5, the J gene TRBJ2-7; D is ambiguous. V lost 0 bases to trimming and J lost 3 bases, with 9 bases between them. The CDR3 contains 14 residues. CDR1 and CDR2 from the germline V gene are MNHEY and SVGAGI. The CDR3 region is CASSYSGRVYEQYF. In DNA, the CDR3 is TGTGCCAGCAGTTACTCGGGCAGAGTCTACGAGCAGTACTTC.

J is TRBJ1-4 and V is TRBV2, with TRBD1 identical over 8 bases. The CDR3 length is 15 residues. With V trimmed by 6 bases and J by 8 bases, 11 bases remained unmatched. CDR1 and CDR2 from the germline V gene are SNHLY and FYNNEI. CDR3 sequence: CASSQDRVPVEKLFF. The CDR3, as DNA: TGTGCCAGCAGCCAGGACAGGGTCCCAGTAGAAAAACTGTTTTTT.

This chain links TRBV7-9 with TRBJ1-1; perhaps TRBD1 as D (6 bases). The CDR3 spans 15 residues. Germline V gives CDR1 SEHNR, CDR2 FQNEAQ (reference sequence). With 7 bases removed from V and 2 bases from J, the gap between germline ends came to 17 bases. The chain's CDR3 is CASNIYKGGNTEAFF. The CDR3 bases are TGTGCCAGCAACATATATAAAGGGGGAAACACTGAAGCTTTCTTT.

V is TRBV29-1 and J is TRBJ2-5, with a weak D call TRBD1 (5 bases). This CDR3 is built from 14 residues. The germline V gene has CDR1 SQVTM and CDR2 ANQGSEA. Trimming shortened V by 5 bases and J by 1 base, and 14 bases separated the two germline ends. The CDR3 bases are TGCAGCGTTCAGGTCCCAGGGCGCCAAGAGACCCAGTACTTC. This sequence encodes CSVQVPGRQETQYF. The whole variable domain, remainder taken from reference TRBV29-1 and TRBJ2-5, is SAVISQKPSRDICQRGTSLTIQCQVDSQVTMMFWYRQQPGQSLTLIATANQGSEATYESGFVIDKFPISRPNLTFSTLTVSNMSPEDSSIYLCSVQVPGRQETQYFGPGTRLLVL.

This chain joins TRBV5-1 and TRBJ1-1; 8 bases align to TRBD1. Unmatched junction bases numbered 6, after V lost 5 bases and J lost 6 bases. Germline CDR1 reads SGHRS; CDR2 reads YFSETQ. The CDR3 is 13 residues long. This chain's CDR3 is CASRSGTGPEAFF. The CDR3 DNA reads as TGCGCCAGCAGGTCCGGGACAGGCCCTGAAGCTTTCTTT. The full variable domain, its missing parts supplied by reference TRBV5-1 and TRBJ1-1, is KAGVTQTPRYLIKTRGQQVTLSCSPISGHRSVSWYQQTPGQGLQFLFEYFSETQRNKGNFPGRFSGRQFSNSRSEMNVSTLELGDSALYLCASRSGTGPEAFFGQGTRLTVV.

This chain connects TRBV2 to TRBJ2-5; the D is unclear. V was trimmed by 5 bases and J by 2 bases, leaving 12 bases between them. Per germline, CDR1 SNHLY and CDR2 FYNNEI. This CDR3 contains 14 residues. CDR3 in amino acids: CASSRSALQETQYF. The CDR3 region has the DNA TGTGCCAGCAGTCGGAGCGCCTTACAAGAGACCCAGTACTTC.

A single count supports this clone. The genes are TRBV18 and TRBJ1-2; D may be TRBD1 (5 bases). This CDR3 spans 15 amino acids. Germline V gene data show CDR1 as KGHSH and CDR2 as LQKENI. Trimming pared 2 bases from V and 3 bases from J, leaving 13 bases between. Here the CDR3 DNA reads TGTGCCAGCTCACCAGAAACGGTCAGGGACTATGGCTACACCTTC. Translation: CASSPETVRDYGYTF.

The chain joins TRBV7-8 to TRBJ2-3; the match to TRBD2 covers 8 bases. The germline V gene has CDR1 SGHVS and CDR2 FQNEAQ. CDR3 size: 16 residues. Trimming removed 2 bases from V and 1 base from J; junction bases left unmatched: 5. Written as DNA, the CDR3 is TGTGCCAGCAGCTTATGGGCGGGGGGCGGCACAGATACGCAGTATTTT. It is translated as CASSLWAGGGTDTQYF.

The chain recombines TRBV2 with TRBJ1-5; D gene unclear. Deletions cut 6 bases from V and 0 bases from J, with 9 bases between. Germline V CDR1 and CDR2: SNHLY, FYNNEI. This CDR3 has 14 residues. In DNA form, the CDR3 reads TGTGCCAGCAGGAAAGACACTAGCAATCAGCCCCAGCATTTT. Translation: CASRKDTSNQPQHF. Supplemented by reference TRBV2 and TRBJ1-5, the full variable domain reads EPEVTQTPSHQVTQMGQEVILRCVPISNHLYFYWYRQILGQKVEFLVSFYNNEISEKSEIFDDQFSVERPDGSNFTLKIRSTKLEDSAMYFCASRKDTSNQPQHFGDGTRLSIL.

The chain uses TRBV19 and TRBJ2-1; TRBD1 matches at 7 bases. The CDR3 extends over 14 amino acids. The junction had 9 bases not matched to a gene; V was cut back by 11 bases and J by 2 bases. CDR1 and CDR2 from the germline V gene are LNHDA and SQIVND (reference sequence). The CDR3 bases are TGTGCCTGTGTAAGGACAGGAACCTACAATGAGCAGTTCTTC. Amino acids: CACVRTGTYNEQFF.

The J gene is TRBJ1-4, the V gene TRBV10-3, with 9 bases fitting TRBD1. CDR3 length equals 16 residues. In germline, CDR1 is ENHRY, CDR2 SYGVKD. Trimming took 6 bases from V and 3 from J; bases not matched to a gene: 8. CDR3 sequence (DNA): TGTGCCATCAGCCCCGGGACAGGGTATGCTAATGAAAAACTGTTTTTT. This codes for CAISPGTGYANEKLFF.

This clone has just one count. The gene calls are TRBV19 and TRBJ2-1; TRBD1 matches at 12 bases. The V gene end was trimmed by 4 bases and the J gene end by 9 bases; junction bases not matched to a gene: 4. Germline CDR1 and CDR2: LNHDA and SQIVND (reference sequence). The CDR3 runs to 14 residues. In nucleotides, the CDR3 is TGTGCCAGTAGTAGGGGACAGGGGGCTGGTGAGCAGTTCTTC. It specifies CASSRGQGAGEQFF.